The clone carrying this T cell receptor beta chain was detected only a few times. Its specificity is unknown. The sample belongs to a study of shared clonotypes between healthy human individuals. Study results and limitations: A limitation of the genetic and exposure-history diversity represented arose from few donors.

Using immunoSEQ multiplex PCR, the repertoire was profiled, and TCRdb retains in-frame clones only, with some absent. The data hold roughly 810,000 clones, with approximately 97% observed a single time. Selected positively for CCR7 and CD45RO-negative, naive CD8 cells excluded terminally differentiated effector memory CD45RA+ cells. This CDR3 region has 14 residues. Germline V lookup: CDR1 MRHNA, CDR2 SNTAGT. J gave up 2 bases and V 6 bases, and 3 bases lay outside the gene matches. The sequenced material came from naive CD8+ T cells sorted from blood. The sequence was obtained from a man in his thirties or forties in good health. This chain joins TRBV6-4 and TRBJ2-2; TRBD2 aligns across 7 bases. The CDR3 DNA reads TGTGCCAGCAGGCTAGCGGTCAACACCGGGGAGCTGTTTTTT. Residues: CASRLAVNTGELFF.